The sequence of this T cell receptor (beta chain) was determined in a study of blood T cell repertoires in COVID-19. In the study overall: Nucleic acid was either cDNA or gDNA, and it came from T cells, B-cell-depleted T cells, or PBMCs.

Original processing notes: Using reference gene primer amplification, nucleated cell counts were estimated. TCRdb's table, derived via immunoSEQ multiplex PCR, lists solely in-frame clones and lacks some. V, J and clone size were drawn from that table, and D and trimming were deduced from the DNA. The table has around 200,000 clones, about nine tenths seen once. Adults between about 18 and 95 years of age took part from 20 to 25 US areas. Per the germline V gene, CDR1 is MGHRA and CDR2 is YSYEKL. The CDR3 extends over 16 amino acids. Trimming took off 1 base at V and 6 bases at J, with 15 bases between the two ends.

The source is a woman younger than 35 who had recovered from COVID-19. The chain couples TRBV4-1 to TRBJ1-4; D ambiguous. The sequenced sample consisted of PBMCs or T cells enriched from blood (not recorded which). CDR3 sequence (DNA): TGCGCCAGCAGCCAAGTTTTCAGCCCAGAGGATGAAAAACTGTTTTTT. Translated, it gives CASSQVFSPEDEKLFF.